This paragraph reports one T cell receptor (beta chain). Its antigen has not been determined. No base quality information exists; no much larger clone differs at one position. The data were taken from a study of blood T cells in healthy people across ages (dated by TCRdb to 2013 to 2016). About the full investigation: In model experiments, roughly one uniquely barcoded TCR beta cDNA molecule per two T cells was captured by template switching. Using deep sequencing normalized with unique cDNA molecular identifiers, the study measured how TCR beta repertoire diversity changes with age. The donors were split into four age groups: young (average 16 years), middle-aged (roughly 39), aged (62) and long-lived (roughly 80). To avoid experimental bias, donors of different ages were spread randomly across the sequencing lanes. The study analyzed two additional independent replicas of 1 million unique cDNA reads from the same blood draw for two donors, one aged 18 to 30 and one aged 80 or older. Overall study outcomes, separate from this receptor: Conclusive comparison of naive and antigen-experienced compartments was prevented by the profiling of bulk unsorted PBMCs. Estimates of total diversity from one million sequenced T cells were regarded as lower bounds and underestimates. Observed TCR beta diversity correlated strongly with the percentage of naive T cells measured by flow cytometry. Observed TCR beta diversity per million T cells fell roughly linearly with age, and a significant reduction was already apparent by age about 43. The long-lived group showed more naive CD4+ T cells, fewer expanded clones and increased TCR diversity than the aged group, suggesting age selection. The CMV infection status of donors was not known, potentially confounding age-related changes in expanded clonotypes.

The CDR3 spans 13 residues, from the cysteine through the phenylalanine. Only CDR3 DNA remains: 39 bases, in frame from the first base. The germline V gene yields SGHTA for CDR1 and FQGNSA for CDR2. Germline trimming: 8 bases from V, 3 bases from J; junction bases outside gene matches: 4. Libraries were constructed by 5' RACE. TCRdb lists the instrument as Illumina HiSeq 2500. A second roughly 6 to 11 cycle PCR used a sample-barcoded 5' primer and a J-beta primer mix. A unique molecular identifier was introduced onto each TCR beta cDNA molecule by a template-switch 5' adaptor carrying 12 random nucleotides. Each sample yielded at least 2.5 million CDR3-containing paired-end reads. First-strand cDNA synthesis was performed from all RNA using the Mint cDNA synthesis kit, with priming by a TRBC-specific oligonucleotide. All cDNA was treated with uracil-DNA glycosylase and then went through a first 18-cycle PCR with the universal primers M1SS and BC2_uni_R. Per the original workflow: For normalization, 1 million high-quality reads were randomly selected from each sample, with every read carrying a distinct molecular identifier. Reads sharing molecular identifiers were discarded rather than binned into consensus sequences. MiTCR, set to a Q25 quality threshold and the strictest error-elimination algorithm, was used for CDR3 identification, clonotype clustering and error correction. A nonparametric unseen species model with Euler transformation was used to estimate lower-bound total TCR beta diversity. The public sequencing data were trimmed at Q25 with fastp and processed into clonotypes with MiXCR by TCRdb, which kept only in-frame beta chains. Each CDR3 protein appears once, grouped with its most common genes and DNA. These V and J calls derive from TCRdb rather than the authors' analysis. The sample contains 700,000 to 950,000 distinct CDR3 sequences, roughly 45% of them found a single time. The ten largest clones take up 20% to 25% of the sample.

The roughly 39 donors, aged about 6 to 95 years, were systemically healthy Caucasian individuals from Russia. Each donor gave about 9.8 milliliters of peripheral blood, drawn into EDTA-treated Vacutainer tubes. Ficoll-Paque density-gradient centrifugation was used to isolate PBMCs, with at least 6.5 million obtained per sample. Total RNA was extracted from PBMCs with Trizol reagent, with at least 5.5 micrograms obtained per sample. For every donor, flow cytometry on a PBMC aliquot measured the percentage of naive CD45RAhigh/CD27high T cells. The sequenced sample was blood. The origin of this receptor is a woman aged 60-75 years in good health. Recombination connected TRBV7-2 to TRBJ2-1; TRBD2 aligns with 7 central bases. The CDR3: CASGLADYNEQFF. The DNA is TGTGCCAGCGGTCTAGCGGACTACAATGAGCAGTTCTTC.